These 10 T cell receptor beta chains were all obtained from the same sample, sequenced in a study of post-analysis software for immune sequencing data. Whole-study findings and limits: About 5 TRBV segments were significantly more frequent in patients than in controls. TRBV5-6, TRBV5-1 and TRBV20-1 were among these segments.

Their target antigens are unknown. Unique molecular identifiers featured in each of the TCR beta cDNA libraries. One entry per CDR3 protein, called by TCRdb with MiXCR from the PCR reads. The sample consists of about 760,000 distinct CDR3 sequences, 30% of them appearing once. The sequenced sample consisted of blood. The receptors shown here come from a girl aged 10 to 17 with multiple sclerosis.

The chain is built from TRBV5-1 and TRBJ1-1; D is unresolved. V was clipped by 0 bases and J by 8 bases, with 14 bases between them. The length of the CDR3 is 14 residues. Germline CDR1 reads SGHRS; CDR2 reads YFSETQ. The DNA of the CDR3 is TGCGCCAGCAGCTTGGAACCCCGAGAGTGGGAAGCTTTCTTT. Encoded protein: CASSLEPREWEAFF.

This clonotype was observed a handful of times. The gene calls are TRBV29-1 and TRBJ1-2; D may be TRBD1 (6 bases). V dropped 4 bases and J dropped 4 bases, with 16 bases sitting between them. The V gene's germline CDR1 is SQVTM and CDR2 ANQGSEA. CDR3 length: 14 amino acids. The CDR3: CSVAGGPISYGYTF. CDR3 nucleotide sequence: TGCAGCGTTGCTGGGGGGCCTATTAGCTATGGCTACACCTTC. Looking up the rest from reference TRBV29-1 and TRBJ1-2 gives the full variable domain: SAVISQKPSRDICQRGTSLTIQCQVDSQVTMMFWYRQQPGQSLTLIATANQGSEATYESGFVIDKFPISRPNLTFSTLTVSNMSPEDSSIYLCSVAGGPISYGYTFGSGTRLTVV.

As DNA, the CDR3 is TGCAGTGCTCCCGGACGTAGGAAAGAGACCCAGTACTTC. Its protein product is CSAPGRRKETQYF. This chain links TRBV20-1 with TRBJ2-5, with D hard to call. The CDR3 totals 13 residues. In germline, CDR1 is DFQATT, CDR2 SNEGSKA (reference sequence). The V and J ends lost 5 bases and 3 bases respectively, with 13 bases between them.

This clonotype was found a few times. The V gene is TRBV16, the J gene TRBJ1-4; D not certain. Germline V gives CDR1 KGHSY, CDR2 FQNENV. The ends were cut back, 4 bases at V and 8 bases at J, with 11 bases in the middle. The CDR3 has 13 amino acids. This CDR3 reads CASSLPPGEKLFF. The CDR3 DNA sequence: TGTGCCAGCAGCCTTCCCCCGGGGGAAAAACTGTTTTTT.

In its sample, this clonotype was seen a few times. The chain couples TRBV20-1 to TRBJ1-2; 11 bases fit TRBD1. Trimming cost V 3 bases and J 6 bases; bases outside gene matches: 6. The CDR3 is made up of 14 amino acids. The V gene's germline CDR1 is DFQATT and CDR2 SNEGSKA (reference sequence). The CDR3 reads CSARGDRGSHGYTF. The DNA for the CDR3 is TGCAGTGCTAGGGGGGACAGGGGGTCCCATGGCTACACCTTC.

This clonotype was seen only once. The chain uses TRBV4-1 and TRBJ1-2; 9 nucleotides line up with TRBD1. There are 16 residues in the CDR3. CDR1 is MGHRA, CDR2 YSYEKL, per germline. Trimming took 0 bases from V and 5 from J; bases not matched to a gene: 7. CDR3 coding DNA: TGCGCCAGCAGCCAAGATCGAACAGGGGGCGCGTATGGCTACACCTTC. It is translated as CASSQDRTGGAYGYTF.

This clonotype was counted a few times. The chain recombines TRBV28 with TRBJ2-7; D could derive from TRBD1 or TRBD2 (5 bases each). The germline gives CDR1 MDHEN, CDR2 SYDVKM. Trimming took off 6 bases at V and 1 base at J, with 16 bases between the two ends. The CDR3 runs to 15 residues. CDR3 nucleotides: TGTGCCAGCAGACGACAGCTAGCTAATTCCTACGAGCAGTACTTC. As protein: CASRRQLANSYEQYF.

CDR3 sequence: CSVHRTGVRGTDTQYF. The CDR3 nucleotides read TGCAGCGTTCATCGGACAGGGGTTCGAGGAACAGATACGCAGTATTTT. The V and J genes are TRBV29-1 and TRBJ2-3; 9 bases line up with TRBD1. CDR3 length: 16 residues. The V segment lost 5 bases and the J segment 3 bases; nucleotides outside the gene matches: 12. CDR1 is SQVTM, CDR2 ANQGSEA, per germline.

This clonotype was detected only a few times. The rearrangement links TRBV28 to TRBJ2-1; D could derive from TRBD1 or TRBD2 (6 bases each). CDR3 length: 14 amino acids. The germline V and J ends were trimmed by 1 base and 10 bases, with 14 bases remaining between them. Germline CDR1 is MDHEN and CDR2 is SYDVKM. The CDR3 DNA reads TGTGCCAGCAGTTTATTAGGGGGGCTGGGGGAGCAGTTCTTC. It yields the protein CASSLLGGLGEQFF.

As concerns this clonotype: This CDR3 is missing its conserved last phenylalanine or tryptophan, likely due to a read error. The chain couples TRBV29-1 to TRBJ2-5, with a possible D match to TRBD2 (6 bases). The CDR3 length is 12 residues. Trimming cost V 5 bases and J 0 bases, with 7 bases left between them. Germline V gene lookup returns CDR1 SQVTM and CDR2 ANQGSEA. In DNA form, the CDR3 reads TGCAGCGTTCGGGAGTACCAAGAGACCCAGTACTTG. Its protein product is CSVREYQETQYL.